This T cell receptor (beta chain) appears in the sequencing data of a study of blood T cell repertoires in COVID-19. In the original analysis: Quantification of nucleated cells was approximated via reference gene primer amplification. Assay used: immunoSEQ multiplex PCR; TCRdb lists only in-frame clones, some missing. V and J calls and clone size are copied from that table; D and trimming were computed from the DNA. The repertoire holds more than 25,000 clones, with 85% as singletons. The CDR3 totals 15 residues. V was pared by 3 bases and J by 2 bases, with 8 bases between. Germline V gene data show CDR1 as PRHDT and CDR2 as FYEKMQ (reference sequence).

The origin of this receptor is a man in his 60s with active COVID-19. Material: peripheral blood. The chain couples TRBV13 to TRBJ2-6; D might be TRBD1 (6 bases). In DNA, the CDR3 is TGTGCCAGCAGCTTCAGGGGCGCTGGGGCCAACGTCCTGACTTTC. This gives the protein CASSFRGAGANVLTF.